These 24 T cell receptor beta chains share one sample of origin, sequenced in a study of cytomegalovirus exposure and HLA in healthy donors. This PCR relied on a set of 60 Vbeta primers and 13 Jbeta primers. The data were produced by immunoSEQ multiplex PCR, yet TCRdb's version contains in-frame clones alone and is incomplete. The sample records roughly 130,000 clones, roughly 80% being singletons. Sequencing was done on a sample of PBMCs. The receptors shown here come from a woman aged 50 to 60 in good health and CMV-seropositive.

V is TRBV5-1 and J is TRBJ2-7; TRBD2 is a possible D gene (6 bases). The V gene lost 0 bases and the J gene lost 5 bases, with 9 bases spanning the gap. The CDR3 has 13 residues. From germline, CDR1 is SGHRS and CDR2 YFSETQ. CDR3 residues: CASSLVGGHEQYF. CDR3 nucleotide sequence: TGCGCCAGCAGCTTGGTCGGGGGTCACGAGCAGTACTTC.

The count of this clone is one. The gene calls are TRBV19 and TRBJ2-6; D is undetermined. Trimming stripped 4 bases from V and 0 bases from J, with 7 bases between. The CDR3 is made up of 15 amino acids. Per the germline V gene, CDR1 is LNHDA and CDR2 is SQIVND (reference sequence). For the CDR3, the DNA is TGTGCCAGTAGTACACTGAGCTCTGGGGCCAACGTCCTGACTTTC. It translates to CASSTLSSGANVLTF.

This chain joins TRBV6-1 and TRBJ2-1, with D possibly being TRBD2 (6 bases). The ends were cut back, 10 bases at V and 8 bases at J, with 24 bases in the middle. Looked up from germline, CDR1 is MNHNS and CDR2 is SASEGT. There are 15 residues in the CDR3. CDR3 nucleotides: TGTGCCATACGACCGACAAGGAAGCCTAGCGATGAGCAGTTCTTC. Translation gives CAIRPTRKPSDEQFF.

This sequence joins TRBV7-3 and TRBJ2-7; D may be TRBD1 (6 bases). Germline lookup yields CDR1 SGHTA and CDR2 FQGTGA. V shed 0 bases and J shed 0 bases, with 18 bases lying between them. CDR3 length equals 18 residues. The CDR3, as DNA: TGTGCCAGCAGCTTAACAGGGCCGCTACGGGACAACTCCTACGAGCAGTACTTC. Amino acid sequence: CASSLTGPLRDNSYEQYF.

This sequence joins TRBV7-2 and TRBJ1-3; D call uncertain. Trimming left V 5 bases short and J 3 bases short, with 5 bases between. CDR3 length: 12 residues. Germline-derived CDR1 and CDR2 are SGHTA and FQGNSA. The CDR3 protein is CASSPSGNTIYF. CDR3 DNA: TGTGCCAGCAGCCCGAGTGGAAACACCATATATTTT.

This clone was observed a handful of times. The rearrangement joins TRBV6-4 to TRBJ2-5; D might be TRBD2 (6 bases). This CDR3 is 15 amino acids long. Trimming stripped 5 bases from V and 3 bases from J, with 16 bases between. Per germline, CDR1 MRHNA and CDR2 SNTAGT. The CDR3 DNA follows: TGTGCCAGCAGTCTCTACGGGACGGGGGAAGAGACCCAGTACTTC. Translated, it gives CASSLYGTGEETQYF.

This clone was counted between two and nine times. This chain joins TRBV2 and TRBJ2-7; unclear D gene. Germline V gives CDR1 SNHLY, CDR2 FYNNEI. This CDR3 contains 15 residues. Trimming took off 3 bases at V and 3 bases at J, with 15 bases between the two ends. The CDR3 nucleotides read TGTGCCAGCAGTGAGACCAACAATTGGAGCTACGAGCAGTACTTC. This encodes CASSETNNWSYEQYF.

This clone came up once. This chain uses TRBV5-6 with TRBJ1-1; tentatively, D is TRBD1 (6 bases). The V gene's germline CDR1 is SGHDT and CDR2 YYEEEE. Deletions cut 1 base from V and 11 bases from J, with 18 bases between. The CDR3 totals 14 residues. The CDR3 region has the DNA TGTGCCAGCAGCTTGTTGGGACAAGCGTTGAGGGCTTTCTTT. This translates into CASSLLGQALRAFF. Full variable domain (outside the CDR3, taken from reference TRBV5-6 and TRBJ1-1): DAGVTQSPTHLIKTRGQQVTLRCSPKSGHDTVSWYQQALGQGPQFIFQYYEEEERQRGNFPDRFSGHQFPNYSSELNVNALLLGDSALYLCASSLLGQALRAFFGQGTRLTVV.

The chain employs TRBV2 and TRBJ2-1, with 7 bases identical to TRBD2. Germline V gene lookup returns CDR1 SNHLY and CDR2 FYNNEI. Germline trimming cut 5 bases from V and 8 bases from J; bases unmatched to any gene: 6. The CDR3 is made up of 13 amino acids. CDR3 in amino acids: CASSYDREDEQFF. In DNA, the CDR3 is TGTGCCAGCAGTTATGATCGGGAGGATGAGCAGTTCTTC.

The CDR3 loop reads CASRETGTGRVYEQYF. In nucleotides, the CDR3 is TGTGCCAGCAGGGAAACCGGGACAGGAAGAGTATACGAGCAGTACTTC. J is TRBJ2-7 and V is TRBV6-1, with 8 positions matching TRBD1. In germline, CDR1 is MNHNS, CDR2 SASEGT. J was trimmed by 4 bases and V by 6 bases; bases with no gene match: 14. This CDR3 is built from 16 residues.

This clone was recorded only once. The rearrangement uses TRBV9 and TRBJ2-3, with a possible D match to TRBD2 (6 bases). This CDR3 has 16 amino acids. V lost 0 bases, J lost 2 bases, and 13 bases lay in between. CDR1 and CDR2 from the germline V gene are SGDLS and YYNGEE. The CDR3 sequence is CASSVEPSANTDTQYF. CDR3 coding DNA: TGTGCCAGCAGCGTAGAGCCTAGCGCTAACACAGATACGCAGTATTTT.

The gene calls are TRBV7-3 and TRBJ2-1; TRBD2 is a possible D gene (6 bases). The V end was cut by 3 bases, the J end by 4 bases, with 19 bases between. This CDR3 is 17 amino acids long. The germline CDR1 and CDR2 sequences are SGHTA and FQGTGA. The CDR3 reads CASSLAPVGGSYNEQFF. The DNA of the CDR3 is TGTGCCAGCAGCTTGGCCCCGGTCGGGGGAAGTTACAATGAGCAGTTCTTC.

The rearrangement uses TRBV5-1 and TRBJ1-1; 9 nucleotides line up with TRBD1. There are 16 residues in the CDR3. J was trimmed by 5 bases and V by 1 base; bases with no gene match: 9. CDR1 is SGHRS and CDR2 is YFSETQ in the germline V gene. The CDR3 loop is CASSLQPTGGGTEAFF. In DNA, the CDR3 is TGCGCCAGCAGCTTGCAACCGACAGGGGGGGGAACTGAAGCTTTCTTT.

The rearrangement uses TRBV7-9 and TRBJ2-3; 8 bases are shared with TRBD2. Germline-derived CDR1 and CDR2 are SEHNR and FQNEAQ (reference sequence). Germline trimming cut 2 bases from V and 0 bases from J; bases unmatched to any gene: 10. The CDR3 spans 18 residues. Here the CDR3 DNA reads TGTGCCAGCAGCTTAAGAGGCGGGGGGATCTCTAGCACAGATACGCAGTATTTT. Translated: CASSLRGGGISSTDTQYF.

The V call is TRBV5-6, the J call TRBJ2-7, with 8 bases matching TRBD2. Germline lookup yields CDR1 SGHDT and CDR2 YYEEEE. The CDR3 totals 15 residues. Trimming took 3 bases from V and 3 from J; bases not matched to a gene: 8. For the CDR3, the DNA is TGTGCCAGCAGCTCCGGGGGGGCGATAGGCTACGAGCAGTACTTC. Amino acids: CASSSGGAIGYEQYF.

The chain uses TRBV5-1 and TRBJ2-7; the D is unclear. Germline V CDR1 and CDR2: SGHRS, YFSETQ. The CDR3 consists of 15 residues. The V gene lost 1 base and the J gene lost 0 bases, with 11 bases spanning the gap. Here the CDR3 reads CASSLNGLSSYEQYF. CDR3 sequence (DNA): TGCGCCAGCAGCTTGAACGGTCTTAGCTCCTACGAGCAGTACTTC.

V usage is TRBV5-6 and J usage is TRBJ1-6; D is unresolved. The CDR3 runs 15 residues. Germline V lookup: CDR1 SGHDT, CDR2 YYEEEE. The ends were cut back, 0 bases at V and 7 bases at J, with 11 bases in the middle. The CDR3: CASSLAEGWNSPLHF. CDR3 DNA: TGTGCCAGCAGCTTGGCCGAGGGCTGGAATTCACCCCTCCACTTT.

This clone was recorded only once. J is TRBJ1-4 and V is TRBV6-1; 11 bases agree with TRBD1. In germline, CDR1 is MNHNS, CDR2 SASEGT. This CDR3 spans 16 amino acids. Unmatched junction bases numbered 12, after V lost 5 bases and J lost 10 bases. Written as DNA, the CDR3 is TGTGCCAGCAGTCAAGAACCCGGGACAGGGGGGGTAAAACTGTTTTTT. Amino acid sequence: CASSQEPGTGGVKLFF.

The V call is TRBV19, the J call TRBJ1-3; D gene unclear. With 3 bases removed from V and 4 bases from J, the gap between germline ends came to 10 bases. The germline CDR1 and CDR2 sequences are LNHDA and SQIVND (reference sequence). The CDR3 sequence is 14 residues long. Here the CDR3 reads CASSMPGYGNTIYF. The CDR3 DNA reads TGTGCCAGTAGTATGCCAGGATACGGAAACACCATATATTTT. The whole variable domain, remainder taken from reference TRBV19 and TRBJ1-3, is DGGITQSPKYLFRKEGQNVTLSCEQNLNHDAMYWYRQDPGQGLRLIYYSQIVNDFQKGDIAEGYSVSREKKESFPLTVTSAQKNPTAFYLCASSMPGYGNTIYFGEGSWLTVV.

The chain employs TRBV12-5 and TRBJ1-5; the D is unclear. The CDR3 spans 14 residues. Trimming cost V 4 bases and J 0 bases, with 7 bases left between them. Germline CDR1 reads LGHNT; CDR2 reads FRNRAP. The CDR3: CASGSGNSNQPQHF. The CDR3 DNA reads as TGTGCTAGTGGTTCGGGGAATAGCAATCAGCCCCAGCATTTT.

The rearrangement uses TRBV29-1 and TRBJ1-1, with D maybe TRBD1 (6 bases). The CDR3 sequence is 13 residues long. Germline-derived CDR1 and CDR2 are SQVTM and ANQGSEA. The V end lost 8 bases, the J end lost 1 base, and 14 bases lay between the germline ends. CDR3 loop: CSPSTGRNTEAFF. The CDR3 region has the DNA TGCAGCCCCAGCACAGGGCGGAACACTGAAGCTTTCTTT. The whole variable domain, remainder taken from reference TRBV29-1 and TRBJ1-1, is SAVISQKPSRDICQRGTSLTIQCQVDSQVTMMFWYRQQPGQSLTLIATANQGSEATYESGFVIDKFPISRPNLTFSTLTVSNMSPEDSSIYLCSPSTGRNTEAFFGQGTRLTVV.

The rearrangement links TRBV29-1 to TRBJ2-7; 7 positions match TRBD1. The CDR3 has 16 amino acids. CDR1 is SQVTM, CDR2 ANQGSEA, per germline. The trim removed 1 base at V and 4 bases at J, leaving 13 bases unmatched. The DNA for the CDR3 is TGCAGCGTTGAAGGTAAAGGACACACAGGGGCATACGAGCAGTACTTC. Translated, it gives CSVEGKGHTGAYEQYF.

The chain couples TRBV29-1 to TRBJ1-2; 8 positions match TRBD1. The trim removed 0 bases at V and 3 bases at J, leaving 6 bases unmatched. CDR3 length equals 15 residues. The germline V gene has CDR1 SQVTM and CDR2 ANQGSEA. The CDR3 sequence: CSVEDLGQGHYGYTF. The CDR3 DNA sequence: TGCAGCGTTGAAGACTTAGGACAGGGACACTATGGCTACACCTTC.

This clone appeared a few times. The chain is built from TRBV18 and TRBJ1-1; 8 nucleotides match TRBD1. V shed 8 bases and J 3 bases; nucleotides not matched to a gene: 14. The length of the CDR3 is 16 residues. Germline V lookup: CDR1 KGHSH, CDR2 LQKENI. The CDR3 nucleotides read TGTGCCAGCGCCCCTAACCAGGGACAGGATCACACTGAAGCTTTCTTT. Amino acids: CASAPNQGQDHTEAFF.